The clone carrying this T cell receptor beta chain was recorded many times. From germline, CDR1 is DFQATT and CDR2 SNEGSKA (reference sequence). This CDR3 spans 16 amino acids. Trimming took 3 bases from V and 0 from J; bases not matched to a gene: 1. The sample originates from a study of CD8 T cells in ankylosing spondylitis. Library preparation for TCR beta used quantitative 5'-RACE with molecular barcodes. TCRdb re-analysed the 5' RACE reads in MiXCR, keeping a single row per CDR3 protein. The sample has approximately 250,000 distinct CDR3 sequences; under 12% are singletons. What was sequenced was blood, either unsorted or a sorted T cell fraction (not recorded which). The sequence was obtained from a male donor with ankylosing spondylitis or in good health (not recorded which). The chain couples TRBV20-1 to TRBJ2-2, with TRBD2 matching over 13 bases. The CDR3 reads CSARGTSGANTGELFF. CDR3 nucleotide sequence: TGCAGTGCTAGGGGGACTAGCGGGGCGAACACCGGGGAGCTGTTTTTT.